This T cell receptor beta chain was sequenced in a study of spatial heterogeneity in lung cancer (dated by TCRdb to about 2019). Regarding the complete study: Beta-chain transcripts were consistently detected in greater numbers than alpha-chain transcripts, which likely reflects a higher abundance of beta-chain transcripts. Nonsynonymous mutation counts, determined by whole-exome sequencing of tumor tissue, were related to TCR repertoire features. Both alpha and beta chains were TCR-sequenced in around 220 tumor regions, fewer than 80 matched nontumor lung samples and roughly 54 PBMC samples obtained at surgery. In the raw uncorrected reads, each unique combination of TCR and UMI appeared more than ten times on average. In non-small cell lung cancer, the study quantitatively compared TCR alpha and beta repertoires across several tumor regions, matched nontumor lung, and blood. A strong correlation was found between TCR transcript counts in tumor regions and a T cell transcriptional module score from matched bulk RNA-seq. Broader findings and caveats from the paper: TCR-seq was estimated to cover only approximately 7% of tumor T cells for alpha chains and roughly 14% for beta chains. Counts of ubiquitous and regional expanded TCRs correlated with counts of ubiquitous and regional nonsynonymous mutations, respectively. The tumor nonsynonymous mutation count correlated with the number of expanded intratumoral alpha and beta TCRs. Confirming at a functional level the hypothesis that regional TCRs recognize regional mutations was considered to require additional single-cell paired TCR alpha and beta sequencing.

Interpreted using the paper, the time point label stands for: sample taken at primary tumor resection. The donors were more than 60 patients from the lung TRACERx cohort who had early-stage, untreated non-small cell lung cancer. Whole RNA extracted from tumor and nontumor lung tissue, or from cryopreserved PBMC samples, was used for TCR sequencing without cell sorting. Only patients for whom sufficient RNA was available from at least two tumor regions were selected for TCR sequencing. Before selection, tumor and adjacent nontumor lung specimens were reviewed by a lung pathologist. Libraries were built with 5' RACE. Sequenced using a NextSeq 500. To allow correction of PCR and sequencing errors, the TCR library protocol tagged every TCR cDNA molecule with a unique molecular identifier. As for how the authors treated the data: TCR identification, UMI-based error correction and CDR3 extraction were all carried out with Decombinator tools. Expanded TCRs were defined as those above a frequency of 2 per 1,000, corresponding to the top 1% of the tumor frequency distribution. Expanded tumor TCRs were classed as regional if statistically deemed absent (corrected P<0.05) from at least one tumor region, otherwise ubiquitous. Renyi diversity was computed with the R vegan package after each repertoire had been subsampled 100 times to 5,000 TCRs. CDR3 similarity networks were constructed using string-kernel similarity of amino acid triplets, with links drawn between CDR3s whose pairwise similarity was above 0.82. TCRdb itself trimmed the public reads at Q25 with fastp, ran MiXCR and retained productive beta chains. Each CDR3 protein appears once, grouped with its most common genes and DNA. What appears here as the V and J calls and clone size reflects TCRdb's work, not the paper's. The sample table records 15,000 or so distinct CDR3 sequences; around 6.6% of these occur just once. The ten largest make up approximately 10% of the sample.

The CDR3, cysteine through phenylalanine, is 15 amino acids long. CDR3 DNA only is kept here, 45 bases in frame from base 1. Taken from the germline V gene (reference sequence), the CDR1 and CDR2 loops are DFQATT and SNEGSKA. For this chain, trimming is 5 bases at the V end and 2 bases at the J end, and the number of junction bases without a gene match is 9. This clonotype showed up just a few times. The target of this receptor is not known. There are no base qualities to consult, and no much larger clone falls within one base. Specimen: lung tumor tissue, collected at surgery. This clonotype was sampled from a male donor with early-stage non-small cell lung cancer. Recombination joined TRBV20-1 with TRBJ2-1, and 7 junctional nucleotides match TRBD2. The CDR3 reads CSAHMLGGAYNEQFF. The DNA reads TGCAGTGCTCATATGTTGGGGGGGGCCTACAATGAGCAGTTCTTC.